The next 26 T cell receptor beta chains were all read from a single sample in a study of blood T cell repertoires in COVID-19. Some clones are missing from TCRdb's copy, which holds only in-frame ones; the method was immunoSEQ multiplex PCR. The table includes 200,000 or so clones, roughly four fifths detected once. Sequencing input: peripheral blood. The receptor set was obtained from a woman aged 40 to 55 with acute or convalescent COVID-19.

The chain employs TRBV2 and TRBJ1-6, with D unclear. Trimming removed 2 bases at V and 11 bases at J, with 10 bases between. Germline V CDR1 and CDR2: SNHLY, FYNNEI. The CDR3 totals 13 residues. CDR3 in amino acids: CASSESSGTPLHF. The CDR3 region has the DNA TGTGCCAGCAGTGAATCTTCGGGTACACCCCTCCACTTT. The full variable domain, with the rest looked up from reference TRBV2 and TRBJ1-6, is EPEVTQTPSHQVTQMGQEVILRCVPISNHLYFYWYRQILGQKVEFLVSFYNNEISEKSEIFDDQFSVERPDGSNFTLKIRSTKLEDSAMYFCASSESSGTPLHFGNGTRLTVT.

The genes are TRBV18 and TRBJ1-5; 11 nucleotides line up with TRBD1. The CDR3 has 17 amino acids. The germline V gene has CDR1 KGHSH and CDR2 LQKENI. V gave up 3 bases and J gave up 7 bases; unmatched junction bases: 11. CDR3 nucleotide sequence: TGTGCCAGCTCACCTAAGGACAGGGGGCTTTCCAAGCAGCCCCAGCATTTT. Translated: CASSPKDRGLSKQPQHF.

The chain is built from TRBV28 and TRBJ2-3; 8 bases line up with TRBD1. Trimming took 5 bases from V and 2 from J; bases not matched to a gene: 6. The CDR3 is made up of 15 amino acids. CDR1 is MDHEN and CDR2 is SYDVKM in the germline V gene. The CDR3 coding sequence is TGTGCCAGCAGTCTAGACAGGGGTTACACAGATACGCAGTATTTT. Its translation: CASSLDRGYTDTQYF.

The chain combines TRBV6-5 with TRBJ2-3; 15 nucleotides match TRBD2. The junction had 6 bases not matched to a gene; V was cut back by 11 bases and J by 6 bases. From germline, CDR1 is MNHEY and CDR2 SVGAGI. CDR3 length: 14 amino acids. The CDR3: CAGGLAGGVDTQYF. DNA for the CDR3: TGTGCCGGTGGACTAGCGGGGGGGGTGGATACGCAGTATTTT.

This chain uses TRBV9 with TRBJ1-3; 7 nucleotides agree with TRBD1. From germline, CDR1 is SGDLS and CDR2 YYNGEE. The length of the CDR3 is 15 residues. Trimming took 4 bases from V and 0 from J; bases not matched to a gene: 4. CDR3 in amino acids: CASSPQGDSGNTIYF. CDR3 nucleotide sequence: TGTGCCAGCAGCCCCCAGGGGGACTCTGGAAACACCATATATTTT.

The V call is TRBV5-1, the J call TRBJ1-4; tentative D call: TRBD1 (6 bases). This CDR3 region has 14 residues. From germline, CDR1 is SGHRS and CDR2 YFSETQ. The V end was cut by 4 bases, the J end by 7 bases, with 14 bases between. This chain's CDR3 is CASSAQGYGEKLFF. The CDR3 DNA sequence: TGCGCCAGCAGCGCACAGGGTTATGGTGAAAAACTGTTTTTT.

This chain links TRBV28 with TRBJ2-2, with 13 bases aligning to TRBD2. CDR1 and CDR2 (germline): MDHEN, SYDVKM. V lost 6 bases, J lost 1 base, and 8 bases stayed unmatched. This CDR3 contains 18 residues. The CDR3 DNA sequence: TGTGCCAGCAGGCCCGGGACTAGCGGGGCCCTGAACACCGGGGAGCTGTTTTTT. It yields the protein CASRPGTSGALNTGELFF.

V and J are TRBV19 and TRBJ2-2; the match to TRBD2 covers 7 bases. J was trimmed by 0 bases and V by 1 base; bases with no gene match: 5. Germline values: CDR1 LNHDA, CDR2 SQIVND (reference sequence). The CDR3 totals 17 residues. The CDR3 DNA follows: TGTGCCAGTAGTATAGCGTATCGGGAGGCGAACACCGGGGAGCTGTTTTTT. Its protein product is CASSIAYREANTGELFF.

The gene calls are TRBV3-1 (or the pseudogene TRBV3-2) and TRBJ2-1; D remains ambiguous. Germline V gene lookup returns CDR1 LGHDT and CDR2 YNNKEL (reference sequence). Trimming took 1 base from V and 0 from J, leaving 13 bases between them. The CDR3 is 17 residues long. This CDR3 reads CASSQGVQPSSYNEQFF. Here the CDR3 DNA reads TGTGCCAGCAGCCAAGGGGTACAGCCAAGCTCCTACAATGAGCAGTTCTTC.

The V call is TRBV9, the J call TRBJ2-7; D might be TRBD2 (6 bases). V was trimmed by 4 bases and J by 2 bases, leaving 13 bases between them. Germline V gene sequence: CDR1 SGDLS, CDR2 YYNGEE. This CDR3 contains 14 residues. The DNA for the CDR3 is TGTGCCAGCAGCAAGGAGGGGTCCCCCTACGAGCAGTACTTC. The encoded protein is CASSKEGSPYEQYF.

As DNA, the CDR3 is TGCGCCAGCAGTGAGGGACTAGCGGAGACCGGGGAGCTGTTTTTT. Encoded protein: CASSEGLAETGELFF. V gene TRBV10-1 combines with J gene TRBJ2-2; TRBD2 matches 10 bases. V was clipped by 2 bases and J by 5 bases; unmatched bases: 2. The CDR3 length is 15 residues. The germline gives CDR1 WNHNN, CDR2 SYGVQD (reference sequence).

In this sample, this clone turned up once. The CDR3, as DNA: TGTGCCAGCAGTGTTAGCGGGAGCTCCTACGAGCAGTACTTC. This codes for CASSVSGSSYEQYF. J is TRBJ2-7 and V is TRBV2, with 9 bases that match TRBD2. V trimming: 4 bases; J trimming: 0 bases; junction bases outside the gene matches: 1. This CDR3 spans 14 amino acids. Germline assignment: CDR1 SNHLY and CDR2 FYNNEI.

The V and J genes are TRBV5-4 and TRBJ2-5, with 13 bases lining up with TRBD2. The CDR3 totals 17 residues. V trimming: 2 bases; J trimming: 1 base; junction bases outside the gene matches: 5. The germline gives CDR1 SGHNT, CDR2 YYREEE (reference sequence). The CDR3 protein is CASSLGTSGIIQETQYF. The CDR3 DNA reads as TGTGCCAGCAGCTTAGGGACTAGCGGGATCATCCAAGAGACCCAGTACTTC.

The chain carries TRBV27 and TRBJ2-1; 9 bases fit TRBD2. Germline-derived CDR1 and CDR2 are MNHEY and SMNVEV (reference sequence). V gave up 3 bases and J gave up 10 bases; unmatched junction bases: 10. The CDR3 consists of 15 residues. The CDR3 loop is CASSFSGGPDMEQFF. The CDR3 region has the DNA TGTGCCAGCAGTTTCAGCGGGGGGCCGGACATGGAGCAGTTCTTC.

The V gene is TRBV6-5, the J gene TRBJ1-1; 7 bases are shared with TRBD1. The CDR3 has 13 residues. Germline V gives CDR1 MNHEY, CDR2 SVGAGI. Germline trimming cut 7 bases from V and 6 bases from J; bases unmatched to any gene: 8. The CDR3 coding sequence is TGTGCCAGCACCCTACTGACAGGGTCTGAAGCTTTCTTT. Amino acids: CASTLLTGSEAFF.

CDR3 sequence (DNA): TGTGCCCCCCCCGAGGCCAAGGGAGAAAGTGGGAAGCAAAGCAACTATGGCTACACCTTC. This translates into CAPPEAKGESGKQSNYGYTF. This rearrangement joins TRBV24-1 to TRBJ1-2; the D is unclear. Germline assignment: CDR1 KGHDR and CDR2 SFDVKD. The ends were cut back, 12 bases at V and 2 bases at J, with 36 bases in the middle. The CDR3 consists of 20 residues.

The chain combines TRBV6-5 with TRBJ2-1, with D hard to call. Deletions cut 11 bases from V and 1 base from J, with 9 bases between. Germline values: CDR1 MNHEY, CDR2 SVGAGI. CDR3 length: 12 amino acids. CDR3 region: CACGWSYNEQFF. The CDR3 bases are TGTGCCTGTGGCTGGTCCTACAATGAGCAGTTCTTC.

This clone has only a few counts. V gene TRBV5-5 combines with J gene TRBJ2-1; 11 positions match TRBD2. The CDR3 sequence is 14 residues long. Germline loops: CDR1 SGHKS, CDR2 YYEKEE (reference sequence). Trimming took 6 bases from V and 6 from J; bases not matched to a gene: 5. The CDR3 DNA follows: TGTGCCAGCACCCGACTAGCGGGGCTCAATGAGCAGTTCTTC. It yields the protein CASTRLAGLNEQFF.

This rearrangement joins TRBV5-1 to TRBJ2-5, with D possibly TRBD1 on 5 matching bases. This CDR3 has 17 amino acids. The germline V and J ends were trimmed by 0 bases and 5 bases, with 20 bases remaining between them. CDR1 is SGHRS and CDR2 is YFSETQ in the germline V gene. The CDR3 loop reads CASSLGQGSVFSETQYF. CDR3 nucleotide sequence: TGCGCCAGCAGCTTGGGGCAGGGATCAGTCTTTTCGGAGACCCAGTACTTC.

The V call is TRBV18, the J call TRBJ2-2; 12 bases match TRBD1. The CDR3 is 16 residues long. J gave up 4 bases and V 6 bases, and 6 bases lay outside the gene matches. Germline V gene data show CDR1 as KGHSH and CDR2 as LQKENI. In DNA, the CDR3 is TGTGCCAGCTCGACCGGGACAGGGGGCCTCACCGGGGAGCTGTTTTTT. Translation gives CASSTGTGGLTGELFF.

The chain recombines TRBV3-1 (or the pseudogene TRBV3-2) with TRBJ2-1, with 8 bases that match TRBD2. There are 21 residues in the CDR3. CDR1 LGHDT and CDR2 YNNKEL come from the germline V gene (reference sequence). V shed 1 base, J shed 0 bases, and the junction held 17 bases outside the gene matches. The CDR3 sequence is CASSQVVGSGELLFSYNEQFF. CDR3 coding DNA: TGTGCCAGCAGCCAAGTTGTGGGTAGCGGGGAATTACTATTCTCCTACAATGAGCAGTTCTTC.

This sequence joins TRBV30 and TRBJ2-2, with 9 positions matching TRBD2. Germline-derived CDR1 and CDR2 are GTSNPN and SVGIG (reference sequence). This CDR3 has 16 amino acids. With V trimmed by 4 bases and J by 2 bases, 8 bases remained unmatched. Here the CDR3 reads CAWKTPGLANTGELFF. As DNA, the CDR3 is TGTGCCTGGAAAACTCCGGGACTAGCTAACACCGGGGAGCTGTTTTTT.

The chain has TRBV7-2 and TRBJ2-5; a weak D match, TRBD1 (7 bases). Per the germline V gene, CDR1 is SGHTA and CDR2 is FQGNSA. The CDR3 runs 17 residues. Trimming stripped 2 bases from V and 5 bases from J, with 21 bases between. CDR3 in amino acids: CASSLQGGSGGWETQYF. CDR3 DNA sequence: TGTGCCAGCAGCTTACAGGGGGGAAGCGGAGGGTGGGAGACCCAGTACTTC.

Turning to this clone: Other DNA sequences in the sample encode the same CDR3. V gene TRBV28 combines with J gene TRBJ1-2; D gene ambiguous. The germline V gene encodes CDR1 MDHEN and CDR2 SYDVKM. The CDR3 contains 11 residues. With 6 bases removed from V and 0 bases from J, the gap between germline ends came to 2 bases. The CDR3 reads CASSSNYGYTF. The DNA for the CDR3 is TGTGCCAGCAGCTCTAACTATGGCTACACCTTC.

V is TRBV9 and J is TRBJ2-2; D may be TRBD2 (5 bases). The CDR3 is 15 amino acids. The germline gives CDR1 SGDLS, CDR2 YYNGEE. V was trimmed by 2 bases and J by 6 bases, leaving 14 bases between them. CDR3 sequence (DNA): TGTGCCAGCAGCGTTGGGAGTACCCGCCCCGGGGAGCTGTTTTTT. Amino acid sequence: CASSVGSTRPGELFF.

V usage is TRBV30 and J usage is TRBJ2-5; a possible D gene is TRBD2 (7 bases). This CDR3 is built from 15 residues. The ends were cut back, 3 bases at V and 1 base at J, with 15 bases in the middle. Looked up from germline, CDR1 is GTSNPN and CDR2 is SVGIG (reference sequence). The CDR3 sequence is CAWRVFGGRQETQYF. DNA for the CDR3: TGTGCCTGGAGGGTGTTCGGGGGGCGCCAAGAGACCCAGTACTTC.